This TCR beta chain comes out of a study of T cell changes during pregnancy in multiple sclerosis. TCRdb keeps only in-frame clones here, not all; method: immunoSEQ multiplex PCR. The sample has roughly 72,000 clones, 94% seen once. Trimming took 2 bases from V and 4 from J, leaving 12 bases between them. This CDR3 comprises 15 residues. In germline, CDR1 is MNHNY, CDR2 SVGAGI (reference sequence). The chain recombines TRBV6-6 with TRBJ2-1; possibly TRBD2 for D (5 bases). Sequencing used CD4+ T cells from peripheral blood mononuclear cells, obtained after pregnancy. This TCR derives from a female donor with multiple sclerosis, enrolled in a pregnancy study. The CDR3 DNA reads TGTGCCAGCAGTTACGAGTCGGGATTATACAATGAGCAGTTCTTC. Translation: CASSYESGLYNEQFF.